The 15 T cell receptor beta chains below were found in one sample sequenced in a study of long-term antiretroviral therapy in people with HIV. Sequencing relied on immunoSEQ assay v3.0, run at survey level. Clones were read by immunoSEQ multiplex PCR, and TCRdb kept only the in-frame ones, dropping some. Of roughly 40,000 clones listed, roughly 93% are singletons. Sequenced here: unsorted PBMCs, sampled around 9.2 years after starting antiretroviral therapy. The receptors originated from a man younger than 40 with HIV.

V is TRBV15 and J is TRBJ1-5; tentatively, D is TRBD1 (5 bases). The germline V and J ends were trimmed by 8 bases and 0 bases, with 20 bases remaining between them. This CDR3 spans 17 amino acids. Germline V gene lookup returns CDR1 LNHNV and CDR2 YYDKDF (reference sequence). In DNA, the CDR3 is TGTGCCACCGGGACCCGGGAGCCGGTCTATAGCAATCAGCCCCAGCATTTT. This sequence encodes CATGTREPVYSNQPQHF.

This clone appeared once. The chain joins TRBV18 to TRBJ1-2; TRBD1 is a possible D gene (5 bases). CDR3 length: 15 residues. From germline, CDR1 is KGHSH and CDR2 LQKENI. Trimming shortened V by 0 bases and J by 5 bases, and 13 bases separated the two germline ends. CDR3 nucleotides: TGTGCCAGCTCACCACCGAAGGGGAAAGCGTATGGCTACACCTTC. Translated, it gives CASSPPKGKAYGYTF.

The J gene is TRBJ2-7, the V gene TRBV10-3; TRBD1 agrees at 9 bases. J lost 4 bases, V lost 2 bases, and 9 bases had no gene match. This CDR3 has 16 residues. Germline V gene data show CDR1 as ENHRY and CDR2 as SYGVKD. CDR3 sequence (DNA): TGTGCCATCAGTGAGCTCCCCCCGGGACAGGGTTACGAGCAGTACTTC. Protein product: CAISELPPGQGYEQYF.

The chain combines TRBV28 with TRBJ2-7; no firm D call. Germline V gene data show CDR1 as MDHEN and CDR2 as SYDVKM. Trimming removed 4 bases at V and 4 bases at J, with 8 bases between. The CDR3 spans 12 residues. The CDR3 reads CASSSLRYEQYF. DNA of the CDR3: TGTGCCAGCAGTTCACTCCGGTACGAGCAGTACTTC.

The CDR3 sequence: CASSVRGGSGANVLTF. CDR3 nucleotide sequence: TGTGCCAGCAGCGTCAGAGGAGGGTCTGGGGCCAACGTCCTGACTTTC. The chain has TRBV9 and TRBJ2-6; D may be TRBD2 (6 bases). This CDR3 is built from 16 residues. Germline assignment: CDR1 SGDLS and CDR2 YYNGEE. V lost 2 bases and J lost 1, with 10 bases in between.

The chain couples TRBV5-4 to TRBJ2-2; D gene ambiguous. The germline V and J ends were trimmed by 2 bases and 4 bases, with 3 bases remaining between them. The CDR3 is 12 amino acids. Per germline, CDR1 SGHNT and CDR2 YYREEE (reference sequence). The CDR3 protein is CASSFGTGELFF. The CDR3 nucleotides are TGTGCCAGCAGCTTTGGCACCGGGGAGCTGTTTTTT.

This chain connects TRBV11-2 to TRBJ2-2; D call uncertain. CDR1 and CDR2 from the germline V gene are SGHAT and FQNNGV. The V and J ends lost 4 bases and 2 bases respectively, with 11 bases between them. The CDR3 spans 15 residues. For the CDR3, the DNA is TGTGCCAGCAGCTCACCCAGAAGCAACACCGGGGAGCTGTTTTTT. This translates into CASSSPRSNTGELFF.

The chain links TRBV6-1 to TRBJ1-5, with a possible D match to TRBD1 (5 bases). This CDR3 region has 13 residues. Germline CDR1 and CDR2: MNHNS and SASEGT. Trimming pared 8 bases from V and 3 bases from J, leaving 11 bases between. CDR3 loop: CASLQDYNQPQHF. In DNA form, the CDR3 reads TGTGCCAGCTTACAGGACTACAATCAGCCCCAGCATTTT.

The sample holds a few counts of this clone. This chain joins TRBV10-2 and TRBJ2-3; 9 bases match TRBD1. This CDR3 contains 15 residues. Germline V gene data show CDR1 as WSHSY and CDR2 as SAAADI. The ends lost 3 bases at V and 6 bases at J; junction bases unmatched: 7. The CDR3 loop reads CASSDLQGAGDTQYF. CDR3 nucleotide sequence: TGCGCCAGCAGTGATTTACAGGGGGCCGGTGATACGCAGTATTTT.

A single count supports this clone. The rearrangement uses TRBV7-3 and TRBJ2-3, with D possibly being TRBD2 (7 bases). Germline CDR1 SGHTA, CDR2 FQGTGA. The CDR3 extends over 16 amino acids. V was shortened by 1 base and J by 2 bases, with 13 bases between the two germline ends. This CDR3 reads CASSLIIGGPTDTQYF. In nucleotides, the CDR3 is TGTGCCAGCAGCTTAATTATCGGGGGGCCCACAGATACGCAGTATTTT.

The chain employs TRBV10-2 and TRBJ1-6; no reliable D call. CDR3 size: 13 residues. Germline CDR1 and CDR2: WSHSY and SAAADI. V was clipped by 2 bases and J by 7 bases, with 6 bases between them. This CDR3 reads CASSEDLNSPLHF. In nucleotides, the CDR3 is TGCGCCAGCAGTGAGGACTTGAATTCACCCCTCCACTTT.

CDR3 nucleotides: TGTGCCAGCACCCCTACCGGGGCAGGGGGTCCCTACTATGGCTACACCTTC. Translating gives CASTPTGAGGPYYGYTF. This sequence joins TRBV27 and TRBJ1-2, with 7 bases identical to TRBD1. Unmatched junction bases numbered 17, after V lost 7 bases and J lost 3 bases. CDR3 length: 17 residues. Per germline, CDR1 MNHEY and CDR2 SMNVEV (reference sequence).

The chain uses TRBV19 and TRBJ1-1; TRBD1 aligns across 9 bases. Germline V gene lookup returns CDR1 LNHDA and CDR2 SQIVND (reference sequence). CDR3 size: 16 residues. Losses at the gene ends were 4 bases for V and 4 bases for J; bases not matched to a gene: 10. CDR3: CASSSLPDRGPTEAFF. CDR3 DNA: TGTGCCAGTAGTAGCCTCCCGGACAGGGGTCCCACTGAAGCTTTCTTT.

This chain connects TRBV27 to TRBJ2-1; 7 bases are a match to TRBD2. Germline-derived CDR1 and CDR2 are MNHEY and SMNVEV (reference sequence). V gave up 6 bases and J gave up 0 bases; unmatched junction bases: 14. CDR3 size: 18 residues. DNA of the CDR3: TGTGCCAGCAGCATGACTGAGAGCGGGGACTACTCCTACAATGAGCAGTTCTTC. It is translated as CASSMTESGDYSYNEQFF.

The rearrangement uses TRBV7-8 and TRBJ1-2; maybe TRBD1 (5 bases). Trimming pared 5 bases from V and 5 bases from J, leaving 12 bases between. CDR3 length: 13 residues. Germline V gene data show CDR1 as SGHVS and CDR2 as FQNEAQ. The CDR3, as DNA: TGTGCCAGCAGCGCGAGGGGCAGTTATGGCTACACCTTC. Its translation is CASSARGSYGYTF.